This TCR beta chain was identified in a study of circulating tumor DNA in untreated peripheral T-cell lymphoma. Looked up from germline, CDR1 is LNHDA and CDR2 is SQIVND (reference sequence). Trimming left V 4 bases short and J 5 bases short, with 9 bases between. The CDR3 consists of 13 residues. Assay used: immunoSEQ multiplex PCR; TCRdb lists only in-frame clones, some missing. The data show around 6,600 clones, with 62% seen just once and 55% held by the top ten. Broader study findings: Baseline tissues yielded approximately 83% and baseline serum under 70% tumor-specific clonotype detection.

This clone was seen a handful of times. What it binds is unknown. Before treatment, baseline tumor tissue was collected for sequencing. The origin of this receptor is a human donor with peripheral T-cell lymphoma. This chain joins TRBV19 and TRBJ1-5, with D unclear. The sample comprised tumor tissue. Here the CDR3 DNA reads TGTGCCAGTAGTAAGCCGGAGGATCAGCCCCAGCATTTT. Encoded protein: CASSKPEDQPQHF.